Given below is one TCR beta chain in context. Using immunoSEQ multiplex PCR, the repertoire was profiled, and TCRdb retains in-frame clones only, with some absent. The table includes approximately 70,000 clones, roughly 89% detected once. The data originate from a study of blood T cell repertoires in COVID-19. Study information: PBMCs, B-cell-depleted T cells, or T cells provided the cDNA or gDNA that made up the material.

J lost 2 bases, V lost 6 bases, and 3 bases had no gene match. This CDR3 region has 13 residues. Germline CDR1 reads MNHEY; CDR2 reads SVGAGI. Sequenced: peripheral blood. The chain uses TRBV6-5 and TRBJ2-7, with TRBD2 matching over 8 bases. The clonotype originates from a woman aged 50 to 60 with acute or convalescent COVID-19. The CDR3 here is CASRREATYEQYF. The CDR3 DNA reads TGTGCCAGCAGGCGGGAGGCCACCTACGAGCAGTACTTC.